The rows below give T cell receptor beta chains drawn from one sample of a study of cytomegalovirus exposure and HLA in healthy donors. Measured with immunoSEQ multiplex PCR; TCRdb has only the in-frame clones, and not every one. The data contain some 150,000 clones, 70% to 90% of them seen just once; the ten biggest clones take up roughly 2.1%. The sample consisted of PBMCs. The receptors here all came from a human donor in good health. The CDR3 runs from the conserved cysteine through the conserved F or W. Each record gives: J gene, D gene, V gene, clone size, CDR3 protein, CDR3 DNA. A D gene is named only where the DNA matches it firmly. Expanded clones get a size class; other rows say once, few or many, or leave the size out.

TRBJ1-4	TRBD1	TRBV7-9	-	CASSSSRDREEKLFF	TGTGCCAGCAGCTCAAGCCGGGACAGGGAGGAAAAACTGTTTTTT
TRBJ1-2	TRBD1	TRBV27	-	CASRLLRDRGEGYTF	TGTGCCAGCAGATTACTACGGGACAGGGGGGAAGGCTACACCTTC
TRBJ2-7	-	TRBV2	-	CASSREQVGEQYF	TGTGCCAGCAGCCGGGAGCAGGTCGGCGAGCAGTACTTC
TRBJ1-1	-	TRBV14	-	CASSQGARNTEAFF	TGTGCCAGCAGCCAGGGGGCTCGGAACACTGAAGCTTTCTTT
TRBJ2-7	-	TRBV27	-	CASSLIKSLLPEQYF	TGTGCCAGCAGTTTAATTAAGAGCCTACTCCCCGAGCAGTACTTC
TRBJ2-5	-	TRBV28	-	CASRDGGARETQYF	TGTGCCAGCAGGGATGGGGGGGCCCGGGAGACCCAGTACTTC
TRBJ2-7	-	TRBV4-1	-	CASSQVPRVEQYF	TGCGCCAGCAGCCAAGTACCCAGGGTTGAGCAGTACTTC
TRBJ2-5	TRBD2	TRBV19	-	CASSIRGTSGGQETQYF	TGTGCCAGTAGTATTAGGGGGACTAGCGGGGGCCAAGAGACCCAGTACTTC
TRBJ2-3	-	TRBV5-1	-	CASSMSGTDTQYF	TGCGCCAGCAGCATGTCAGGGACAGATACGCAGTATTTT
TRBJ2-7	TRBD2	TRBV19	-	CASSIVGGGLYEQYF	TGTGCCAGTAGTATAGTCGGGGGGGGCCTCTACGAGCAGTACTTC
TRBJ2-1	-	TRBV10-1	-	CASSGSGYNEQFF	TGCGCCAGCAGCGGGAGCGGCTACAATGAGCAGTTCTTC
TRBJ2-7	-	TRBV6-5	-	CASSSVGPLYEQYF	TGTGCCAGCAGTTCGGTGGGGCCTCTCTACGAGCAGTACTTC
TRBJ2-7	TRBD1	TRBV5-6	-	CASSPGQSSYEQYF	TGTGCCAGCAGCCCGGGACAGTCCTCCTACGAGCAGTACTTC
TRBJ2-3	-	TRBV13	-	CASSQPGAGITDTQYF	TGTGCCAGCAGCCAGCCTGGGGCGGGAATCACAGATACGCAGTATTTT
TRBJ2-7	-	TRBV6-5	-	CASRVGPGTAYEQYF	TGTGCCAGCAGGGTCGGGCCAGGGACTGCCTACGAGCAGTACTTC
TRBJ1-5	-	TRBV27	-	CASSSLGADQPQHF	TGTGCCAGCAGTTCCCTGGGGGCGGATCAGCCCCAGCATTTT
TRBJ2-1	-	TRBV6-1	-	CASSEALGISYNEQFF	TGTGCCAGCAGTGAAGCGCTAGGAATTTCCTACAATGAGCAGTTCTTC
TRBJ2-1	-	TRBV19	-	CASSMGERHEQFF	TGTGCCAGTAGTATGGGTGAGCGGCATGAGCAGTTCTTC
TRBJ2-5	-	TRBV30	-	CAVANQETQYF	TGTGCCGTAGCGAACCAAGAGACCCAGTACTTC
TRBJ1-1	TRBD1	TRBV27	once	CASSPGVGTALTEAFF	TGTGCCAGCTCTCCTGGAGTCGGGACAGCTCTTACTGAAGCTTTCTTT
TRBJ2-6	-	TRBV11-3	-	CASSLAAKTGANVLTF	TGTGCCAGCAGCTTAGCCGCGAAAACTGGGGCCAACGTCCTGACTTTC
TRBJ1-2	TRBD1	TRBV19	-	CASSTRDRGNYGYTF	TGTGCCAGTAGTACCCGGGACAGGGGAAACTATGGCTACACCTTC
TRBJ1-1	-	TRBV11-3	once	CASSLVGTEAFF	TGTGCCAGCAGCTTAGTCGGGACTGAAGCTTTCTTT
TRBJ1-5	TRBD1	TRBV6-1	-	CASSGQTGGASNQPQHF	TGTGCCAGCAGTGGCCAGACAGGGGGCGCGAGCAATCAGCCCCAGCATTTT
TRBJ1-1	-	TRBV2	-	CASSVRDPEAFF	TGTGCCAGCAGTGTGAGAGATCCTGAAGCTTTCTTT
TRBJ1-5	-	TRBV27	few	CASSRSGDQPQHF	TGTGCCAGCAGCCGCTCAGGGGATCAGCCCCAGCATTTT
TRBJ1-5	-	TRBV27	-	CASSLFAGGGGNQPQHF	TGTGCCAGCAGTTTATTTGCAGGTGGGGGGGGGAATCAGCCCCAGCATTTT
TRBJ1-1	TRBD1	TRBV7-9	-	CASSTRTTGGNTEAFF	TGTGCCAGCAGCACCAGAACGACAGGGGGGAACACTGAAGCTTTCTTT
TRBJ2-5	-	TRBV11-2	-	CASSLTPEYQETQYF	TGTGCCAGCAGCTTAACCCCCGAGTACCAAGAGACCCAGTACTTC
TRBJ1-2	-	TRBV2	few	CASSNKVTYGYTF	TGTGCCAGCAGTAACAAGGTGACATATGGCTACACCTTC
TRBJ2-1	TRBD2	TRBV11-2	-	CASSSGLAGYNEQFF	TGTGCCAGCAGCTCGGGACTAGCGGGGTACAATGAGCAGTTCTTC
TRBJ2-5	-	TRBV11-1	-	CASSHLSRVFQETQYF	TGTGCCAGCAGCCATCTTTCCCGGGTCTTTCAAGAGACCCAGTACTTC
TRBJ2-1	TRBD2	TRBV4-3	-	CASSQVGLAGGNEQFF	TGCGCCAGCAGCCAAGTCGGACTAGCGGGGGGGAATGAGCAGTTCTTC
TRBJ1-6	-	TRBV9	-	CASSAVSNSPLHF	TGTGCCAGCAGCGCAGTATCCAATTCACCCCTCCACTTT
TRBJ1-5	TRBD1	TRBV4-1	-	CASSPRTGDNQPQHF	TGCGCCAGCAGCCCCCGGACAGGCGATAATCAGCCCCAGCATTTT
TRBJ2-7	TRBD1	TRBV19	-	CASSIDGDRSRDEQYF	TGTGCCAGTAGTATAGACGGGGACAGGTCTCGGGACGAGCAGTACTTC
TRBJ2-1	TRBD2	TRBV13	-	CASSALAGAHNEQFF	TGTGCCAGCAGCGCGCTAGCGGGAGCCCACAATGAGCAGTTCTTC
TRBJ2-2	-	TRBV14	-	CASSQFRGLFF	TGTGCCAGCAGCCAATTCAGGGGGCTGTTTTTT
TRBJ1-1	-	TRBV12-5	-	CASGLVAGAFMNTEAFF	TGTGCTAGTGGTTTGGTGGCAGGGGCCTTCATGAACACTGAAGCTTTCTTT
TRBJ2-1	TRBD2	TRBV28	-	CASSFYWTSGSRHEQFF	TGTGCCAGCAGTTTCTATTGGACTAGCGGGAGCCGGCATGAGCAGTTCTTC
TRBJ1-6	-	TRBV5-4	few	CASSWFENSPLHF	TGTGCCAGCAGCTGGTTCGAGAATTCACCCCTCCACTTT
TRBJ2-7	-	TRBV10-3	-	CAITDSYEQYF	TGTGCCATTACTGACAGTTACGAGCAGTACTTC
TRBJ2-1	-	TRBV11-2	-	CASSLRLEQFF	TGTGCCAGCAGCTTAAGACTAGAGCAGTTCTTC
TRBJ1-1	-	TRBV4-1	-	CASSQFSVGQSLMNTEAFF	TGCGCCAGCAGCCAATTTTCAGTCGGACAGTCTCTCATGAACACTGAAGCTTTCTTT
TRBJ1-4	-	TRBV2	few	CASRTTAPNEKLFF	TGTGCCAGCAGGACGACAGCCCCCAATGAAAAACTGTTTTTT
TRBJ2-7	TRBD1	TRBV19	-	CASSIQGVNEQYF	TGTGCCAGTAGTATCCAGGGGGTGAACGAGCAGTACTTC